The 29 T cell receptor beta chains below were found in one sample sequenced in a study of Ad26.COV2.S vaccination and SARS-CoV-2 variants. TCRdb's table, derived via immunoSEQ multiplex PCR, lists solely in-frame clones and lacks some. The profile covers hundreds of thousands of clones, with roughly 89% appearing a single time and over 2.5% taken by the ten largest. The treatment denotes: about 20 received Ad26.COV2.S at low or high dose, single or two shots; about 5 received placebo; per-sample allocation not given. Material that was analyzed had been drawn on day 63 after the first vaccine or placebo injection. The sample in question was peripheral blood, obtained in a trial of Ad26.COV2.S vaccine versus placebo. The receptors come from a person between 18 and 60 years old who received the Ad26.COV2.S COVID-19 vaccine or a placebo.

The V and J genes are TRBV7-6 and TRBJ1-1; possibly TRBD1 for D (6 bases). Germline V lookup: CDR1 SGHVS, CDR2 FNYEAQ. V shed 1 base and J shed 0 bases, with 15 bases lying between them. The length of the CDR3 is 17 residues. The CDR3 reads CASSLVIGRGMNTEAFF. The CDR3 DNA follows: TGTGCCAGCAGCTTAGTGATAGGGAGGGGGATGAACACTGAAGCTTTCTTT. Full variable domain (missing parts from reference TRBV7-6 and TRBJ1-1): GAGVSQSPRYKVTKRGQDVALRCDPISGHVSLYWYRQALGQGPEFLTYFNYEAQQDKSGLPNDRFSAERPEGSISTLTIQRTEQRDSAMYRCASSLVIGRGMNTEAFFGQGTRLTVV.

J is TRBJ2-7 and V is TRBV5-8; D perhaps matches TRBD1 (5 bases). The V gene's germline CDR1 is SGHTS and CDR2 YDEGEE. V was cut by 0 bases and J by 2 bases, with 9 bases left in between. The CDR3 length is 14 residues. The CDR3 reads CASSLGTGPYEQYV. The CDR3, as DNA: TGTGCCAGCAGCTTGGGCACAGGCCCCTACGAGCAGTACGTC.

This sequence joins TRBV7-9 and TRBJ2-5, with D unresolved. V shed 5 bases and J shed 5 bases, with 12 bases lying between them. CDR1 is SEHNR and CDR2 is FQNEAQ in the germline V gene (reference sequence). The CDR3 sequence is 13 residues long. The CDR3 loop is CASSPRRYETQYF. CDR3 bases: TGTGCCAGCAGCCCTCGGCGGTATGAGACCCAGTACTTC. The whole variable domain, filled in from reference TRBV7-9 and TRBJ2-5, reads DTGVSQNPRHKITKRGQNVTFRCDPISEHNRLYWYRQTLGQGPEFLTYFQNEAQLEKSRLLSDRFSAERPKGSFSTLEIQRTEQGDSAMYLCASSPRRYETQYFGPGTRLLVL.

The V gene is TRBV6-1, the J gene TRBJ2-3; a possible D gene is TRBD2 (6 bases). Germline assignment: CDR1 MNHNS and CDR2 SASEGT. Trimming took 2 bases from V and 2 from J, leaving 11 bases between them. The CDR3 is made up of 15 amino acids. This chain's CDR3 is CASSEWEASTDTQYF. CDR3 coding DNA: TGTGCCAGCAGTGAATGGGAGGCTTCCACAGATACGCAGTATTTT.

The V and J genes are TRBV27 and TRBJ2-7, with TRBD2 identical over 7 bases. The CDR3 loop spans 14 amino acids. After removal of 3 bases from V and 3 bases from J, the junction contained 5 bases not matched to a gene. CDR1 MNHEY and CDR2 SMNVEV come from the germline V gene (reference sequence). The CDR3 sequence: CASSLEGRVYEQYF. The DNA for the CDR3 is TGTGCCAGCAGTTTGGAGGGGAGGGTCTACGAGCAGTACTTC.

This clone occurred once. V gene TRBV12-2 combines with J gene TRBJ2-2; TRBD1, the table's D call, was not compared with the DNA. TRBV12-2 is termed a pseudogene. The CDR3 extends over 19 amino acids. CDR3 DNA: TGTGCAAGTCGCTTAATTTCCCGGACAGGGGGCGTTGAAATCGGGGAGCTGTTTTTT. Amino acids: CASRLISRTGGVEIGELFF.

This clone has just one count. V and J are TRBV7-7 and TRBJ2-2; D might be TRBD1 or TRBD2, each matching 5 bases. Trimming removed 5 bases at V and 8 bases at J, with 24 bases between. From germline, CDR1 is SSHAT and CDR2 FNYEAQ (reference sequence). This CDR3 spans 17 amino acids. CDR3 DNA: TGTGCCAGCAGCGCATACCCCCGGGGACGGCTTGGGGGGGAGCTGTTTTTT. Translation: CASSAYPRGRLGGELFF.

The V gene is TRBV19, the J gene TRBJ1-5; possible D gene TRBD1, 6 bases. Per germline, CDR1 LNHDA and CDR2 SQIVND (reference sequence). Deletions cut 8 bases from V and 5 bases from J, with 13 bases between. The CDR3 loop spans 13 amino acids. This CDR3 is CASEGGLYQPQHF. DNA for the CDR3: TGTGCCAGTGAAGGGGGTCTATATCAGCCCCAGCATTTT.

The CDR3 sequence: CASSHRTSGYNEQFF. In DNA form, the CDR3 reads TGCGCCAGCAGCCACCGGACTAGCGGCTACAATGAGCAGTTCTTC. The gene calls are TRBV4-1 and TRBJ2-1; 10 positions match TRBD2. The CDR3 totals 15 residues. CDR1 MGHRA and CDR2 YSYEKL come from the germline V gene. J gave up 3 bases and V 3 bases, and 2 bases lay outside the gene matches.

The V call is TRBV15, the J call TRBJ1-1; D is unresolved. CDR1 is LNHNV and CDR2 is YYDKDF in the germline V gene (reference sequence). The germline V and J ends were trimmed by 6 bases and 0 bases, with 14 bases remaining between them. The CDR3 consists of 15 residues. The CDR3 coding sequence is TGTGCCACCAGTTCTGGCACCACTTTGAACACTGAAGCTTTCTTT. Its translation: CATSSGTTLNTEAFF. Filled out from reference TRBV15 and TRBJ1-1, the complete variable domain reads DAMVIQNPRYQVTQFGKPVTLSCSQTLNHNVMYWYQQKSSQAPKLLFHYYDKDFNNEADTPDNFQSRRPNTSFCFLDIRSPGLGDTAMYLCATSSGTTLNTEAFFGQGTRLTVV.

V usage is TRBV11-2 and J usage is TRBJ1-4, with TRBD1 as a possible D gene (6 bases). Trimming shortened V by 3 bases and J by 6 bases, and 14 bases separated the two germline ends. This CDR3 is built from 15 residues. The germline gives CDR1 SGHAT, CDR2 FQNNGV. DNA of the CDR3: TGTGCCAGCAGCTTCTCCACAGGGTATGATGAAAAACTGTTTTTT. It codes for CASSFSTGYDEKLFF. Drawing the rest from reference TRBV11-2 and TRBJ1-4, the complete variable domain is EAGVAQSPRYKIIEKRQSVAFWCNPISGHATLYWYQQILGQGPKLLIQFQNNGVVDDSQLPKDRFSAERLKGVDSTLKIQPAKLEDSAVYLCASSFSTGYDEKLFFGSGTQLSVL.

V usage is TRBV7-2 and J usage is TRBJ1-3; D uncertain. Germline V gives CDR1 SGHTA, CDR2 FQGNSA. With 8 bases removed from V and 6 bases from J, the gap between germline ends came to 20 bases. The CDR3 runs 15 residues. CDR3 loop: CASRKRGYGENTIYF. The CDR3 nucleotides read TGTGCCAGCCGAAAGAGAGGATACGGGGAAAACACCATATATTTT.

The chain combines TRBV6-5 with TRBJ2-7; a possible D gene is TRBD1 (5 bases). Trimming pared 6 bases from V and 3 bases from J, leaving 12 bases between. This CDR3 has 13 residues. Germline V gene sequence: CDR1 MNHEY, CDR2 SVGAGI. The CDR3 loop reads CASSPAQGYEQYF. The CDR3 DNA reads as TGTGCCAGCAGCCCCGCCCAGGGCTACGAGCAGTACTTC.

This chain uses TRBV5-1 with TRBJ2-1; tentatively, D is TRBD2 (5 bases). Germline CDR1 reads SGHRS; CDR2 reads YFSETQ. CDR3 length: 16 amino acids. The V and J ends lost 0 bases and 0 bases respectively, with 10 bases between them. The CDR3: CASSLAPAGSYNEQFF. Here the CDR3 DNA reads TGCGCCAGCAGCTTGGCTCCGGCGGGCTCCTACAATGAGCAGTTCTTC.

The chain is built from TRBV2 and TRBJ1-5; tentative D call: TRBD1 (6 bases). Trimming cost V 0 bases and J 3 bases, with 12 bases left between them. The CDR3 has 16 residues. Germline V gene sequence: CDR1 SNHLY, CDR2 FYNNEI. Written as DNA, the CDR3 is TGTGCCAGCAGTGAAGCGTCAGGGGATCCCAATCAGCCCCAGCATTTT. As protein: CASSEASGDPNQPQHF.

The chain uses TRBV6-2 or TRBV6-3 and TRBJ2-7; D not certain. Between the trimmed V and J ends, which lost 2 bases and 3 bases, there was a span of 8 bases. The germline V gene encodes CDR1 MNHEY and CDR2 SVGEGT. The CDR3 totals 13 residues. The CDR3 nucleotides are TGTGCCAGCAGTTACCAACACCTCTACGAGCAGTACGTC. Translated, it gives CASSYQHLYEQYV.

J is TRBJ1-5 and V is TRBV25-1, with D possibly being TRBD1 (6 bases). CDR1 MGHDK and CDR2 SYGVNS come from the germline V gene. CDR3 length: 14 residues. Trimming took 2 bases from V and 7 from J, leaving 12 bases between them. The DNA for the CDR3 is TGTGCCAGCAGTGAAGGGGGCACGACCCAGCCCCAGCATTTT. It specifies CASSEGGTTQPQHF.

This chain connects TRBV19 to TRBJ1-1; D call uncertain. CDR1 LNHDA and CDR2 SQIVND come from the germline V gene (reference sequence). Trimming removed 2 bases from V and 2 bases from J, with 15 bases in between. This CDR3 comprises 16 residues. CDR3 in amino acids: CASSISPPADNTEAFF. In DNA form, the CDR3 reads TGTGCCAGTAGTATATCCCCGCCGGCAGACAACACTGAAGCTTTCTTT. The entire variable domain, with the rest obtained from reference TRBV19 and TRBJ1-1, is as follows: DGGITQSPKYLFRKEGQNVTLSCEQNLNHDAMYWYRQDPGQGLRLIYYSQIVNDFQKGDIAEGYSVSREKKESFPLTVTSAQKNPTAFYLCASSISPPADNTEAFFGQGTRLTVV.

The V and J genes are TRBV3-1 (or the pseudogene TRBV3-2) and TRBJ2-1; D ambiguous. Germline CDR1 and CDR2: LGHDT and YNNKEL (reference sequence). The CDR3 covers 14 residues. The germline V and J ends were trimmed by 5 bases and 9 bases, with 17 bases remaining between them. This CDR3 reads CASSLDLGRSEQFF. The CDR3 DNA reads TGTGCCAGCAGCTTAGACCTGGGTCGCAGTGAGCAGTTCTTC.

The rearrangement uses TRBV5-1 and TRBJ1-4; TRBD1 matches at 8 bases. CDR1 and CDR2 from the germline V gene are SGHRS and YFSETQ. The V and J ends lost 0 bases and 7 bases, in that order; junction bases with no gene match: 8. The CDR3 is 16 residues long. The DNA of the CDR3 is TGCGCCAGCAGCTTGGGCCGGACAGGGACAGCTGAAAAACTGTTTTTT. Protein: CASSLGRTGTAEKLFF. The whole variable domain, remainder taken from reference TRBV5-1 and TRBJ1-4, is KAGVTQTPRYLIKTRGQQVTLSCSPISGHRSVSWYQQTPGQGLQFLFEYFSETQRNKGNFPGRFSGRQFSNSRSEMNVSTLELGDSALYLCASSLGRTGTAEKLFFGSGTQLSVL.

CDR3 nucleotide sequence: TGTGCCAGCAGCGCGCGACAAAACACTGAAGCTTTCTTT. Residues: CASSARQNTEAFF. This sequence joins TRBV7-2 and TRBJ1-1; unclear D gene. V was clipped by 5 bases and J by 2 bases, with 9 bases between them. Per the germline V gene, CDR1 is SGHTA and CDR2 is FQGNSA. This CDR3 region has 13 residues.

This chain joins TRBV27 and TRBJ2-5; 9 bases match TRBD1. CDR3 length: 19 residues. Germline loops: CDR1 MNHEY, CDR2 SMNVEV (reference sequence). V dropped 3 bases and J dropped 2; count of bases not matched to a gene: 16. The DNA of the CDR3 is TGTGCCAGCAGTTTCCAACAGCCGGGACAGGGTTTTCGGCAAGAGACCCAGTACTTC. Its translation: CASSFQQPGQGFRQETQYF.

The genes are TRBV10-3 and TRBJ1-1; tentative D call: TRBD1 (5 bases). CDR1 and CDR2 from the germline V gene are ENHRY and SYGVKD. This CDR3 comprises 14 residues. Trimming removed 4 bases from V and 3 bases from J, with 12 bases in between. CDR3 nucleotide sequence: TGTGCCATCAGTGGGGGGGTCGGGGACACTGAAGCTTTCTTT. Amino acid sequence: CAISGGVGDTEAFF.

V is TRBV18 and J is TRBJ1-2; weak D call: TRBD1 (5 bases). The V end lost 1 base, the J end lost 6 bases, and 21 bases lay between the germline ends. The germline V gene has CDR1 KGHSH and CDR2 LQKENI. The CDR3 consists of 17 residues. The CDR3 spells CASSPRANQGYKNGYTF. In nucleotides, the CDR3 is TGTGCCAGCTCACCACGGGCCAATCAGGGCTATAAAAATGGCTACACCTTC.

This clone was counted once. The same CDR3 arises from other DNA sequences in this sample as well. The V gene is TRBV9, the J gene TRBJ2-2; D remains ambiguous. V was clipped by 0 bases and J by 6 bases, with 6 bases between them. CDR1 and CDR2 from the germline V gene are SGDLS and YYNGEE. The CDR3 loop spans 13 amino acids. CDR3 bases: TGTGCCAGCAGCGTAGTGGGCGCCGGGGAGCTGTTTTTT. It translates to CASSVVGAGELFF. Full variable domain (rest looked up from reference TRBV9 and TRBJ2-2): DSGVTQTPKHLITATGQRVTLRCSPRSGDLSVYWYQQSLDQGLQFLIQYYNGEERAKGNILERFSAQQFPDLHSELNLSSLELGDSALYFCASSVVGAGELFFGEGSRLTVL.

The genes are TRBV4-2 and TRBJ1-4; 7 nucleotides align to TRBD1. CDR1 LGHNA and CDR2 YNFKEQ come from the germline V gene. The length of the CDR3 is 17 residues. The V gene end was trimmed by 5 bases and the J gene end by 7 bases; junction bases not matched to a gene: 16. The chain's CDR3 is CASSARADRAGGEKLFF. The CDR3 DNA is TGTGCCAGCAGCGCCCGCGCGGACAGAGCAGGGGGTGAAAAACTGTTTTTT.

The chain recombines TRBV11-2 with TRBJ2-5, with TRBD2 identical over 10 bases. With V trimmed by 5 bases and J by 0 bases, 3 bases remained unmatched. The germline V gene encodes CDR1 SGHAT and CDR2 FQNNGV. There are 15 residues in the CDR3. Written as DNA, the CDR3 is TGTGCCAGCAGCGGACTAGCGGTGTACCAAGAGACCCAGTACTTC. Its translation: CASSGLAVYQETQYF.

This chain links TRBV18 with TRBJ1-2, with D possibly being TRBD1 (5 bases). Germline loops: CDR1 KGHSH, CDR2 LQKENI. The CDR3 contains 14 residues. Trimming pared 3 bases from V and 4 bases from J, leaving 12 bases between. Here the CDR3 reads CASSPTGLLYGYTF. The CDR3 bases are TGTGCCAGCTCACCCACGGGGCTGCTCTATGGCTACACCTTC.

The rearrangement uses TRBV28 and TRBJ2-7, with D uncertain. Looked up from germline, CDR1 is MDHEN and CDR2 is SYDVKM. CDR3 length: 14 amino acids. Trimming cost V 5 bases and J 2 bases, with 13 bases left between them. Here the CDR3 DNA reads TGTGCCAGCAGTAACTACGCGTACCCCTACGAGCAGTACGTC. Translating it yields CASSNYAYPYEQYV.